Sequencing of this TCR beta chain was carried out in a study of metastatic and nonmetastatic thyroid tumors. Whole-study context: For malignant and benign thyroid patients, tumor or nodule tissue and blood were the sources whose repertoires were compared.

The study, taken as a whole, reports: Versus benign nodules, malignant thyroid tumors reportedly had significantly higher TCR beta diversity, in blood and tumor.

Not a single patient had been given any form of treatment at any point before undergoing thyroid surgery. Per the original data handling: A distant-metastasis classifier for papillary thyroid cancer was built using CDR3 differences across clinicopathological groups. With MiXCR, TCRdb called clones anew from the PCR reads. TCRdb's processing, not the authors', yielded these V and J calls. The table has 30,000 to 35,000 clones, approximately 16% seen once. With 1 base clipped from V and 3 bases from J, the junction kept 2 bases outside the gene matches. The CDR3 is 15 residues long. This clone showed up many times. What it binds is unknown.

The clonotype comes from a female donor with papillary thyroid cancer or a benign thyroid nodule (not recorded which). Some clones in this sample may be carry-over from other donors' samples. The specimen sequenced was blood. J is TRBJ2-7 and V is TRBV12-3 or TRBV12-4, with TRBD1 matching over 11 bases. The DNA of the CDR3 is TGTGCCAGCAGTTTAGGTGGGACAGGGGGCTACGAGCAGTACTTC. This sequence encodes CASSLGGTGGYEQYF.